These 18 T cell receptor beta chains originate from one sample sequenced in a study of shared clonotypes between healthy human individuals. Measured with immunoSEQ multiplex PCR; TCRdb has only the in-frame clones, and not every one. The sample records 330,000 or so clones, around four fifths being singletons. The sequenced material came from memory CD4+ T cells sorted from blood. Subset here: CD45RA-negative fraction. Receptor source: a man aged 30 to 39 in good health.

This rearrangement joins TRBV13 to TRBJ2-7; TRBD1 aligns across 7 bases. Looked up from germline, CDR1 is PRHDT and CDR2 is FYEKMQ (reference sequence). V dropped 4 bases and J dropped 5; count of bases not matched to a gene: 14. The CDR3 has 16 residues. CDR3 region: CASSSTRQGIGDEQYF. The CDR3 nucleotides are TGTGCCAGCAGCTCTACGCGACAGGGAATAGGAGACGAGCAGTACTTC.

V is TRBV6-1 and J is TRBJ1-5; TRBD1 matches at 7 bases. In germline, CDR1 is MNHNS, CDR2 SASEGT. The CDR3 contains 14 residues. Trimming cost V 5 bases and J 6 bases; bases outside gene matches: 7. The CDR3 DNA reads TGTGCCAGCAGTCCAGGGGGTACGGGTCAGCCCCAGCATTTT. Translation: CASSPGGTGQPQHF.

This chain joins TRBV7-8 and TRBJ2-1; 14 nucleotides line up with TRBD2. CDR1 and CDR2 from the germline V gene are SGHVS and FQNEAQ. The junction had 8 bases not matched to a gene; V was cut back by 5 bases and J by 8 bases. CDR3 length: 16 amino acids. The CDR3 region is CASSGGGTSGSHEQFF. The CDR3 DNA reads TGTGCCAGCAGCGGAGGGGGGACTAGCGGGAGTCATGAGCAGTTCTTC.

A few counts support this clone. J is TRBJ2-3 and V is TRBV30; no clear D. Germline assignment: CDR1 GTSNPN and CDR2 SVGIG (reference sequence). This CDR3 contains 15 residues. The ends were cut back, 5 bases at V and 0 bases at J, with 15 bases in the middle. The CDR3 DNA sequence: TGTGCCTGGTCTCTCGACTCTAGTAGCACAGATACGCAGTATTTT. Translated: CAWSLDSSSTDTQYF.

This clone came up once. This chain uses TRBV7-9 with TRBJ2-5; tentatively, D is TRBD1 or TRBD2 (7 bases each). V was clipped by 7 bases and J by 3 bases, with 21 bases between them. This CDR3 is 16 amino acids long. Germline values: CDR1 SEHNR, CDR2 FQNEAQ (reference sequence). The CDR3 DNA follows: TGTGCCAGCACCAGAACAGGGGTGGGGAGGGAAGAGACCCAGTACTTC. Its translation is CASTRTGVGREETQYF.

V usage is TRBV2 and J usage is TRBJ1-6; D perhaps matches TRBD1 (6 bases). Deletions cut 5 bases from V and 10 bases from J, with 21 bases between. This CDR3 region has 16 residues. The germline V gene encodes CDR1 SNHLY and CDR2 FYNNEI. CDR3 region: CASSTGQTKNGSPLHF. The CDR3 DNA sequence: TGTGCCAGCAGTACTGGACAGACAAAAAATGGATCACCCCTCCACTTT.

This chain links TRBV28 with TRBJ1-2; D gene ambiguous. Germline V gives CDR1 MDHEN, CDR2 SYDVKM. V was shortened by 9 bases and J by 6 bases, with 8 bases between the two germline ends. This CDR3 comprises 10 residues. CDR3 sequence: CASRGNGYTF. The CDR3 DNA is TGTGCCAGTCGCGGGAATGGCTACACCTTC.

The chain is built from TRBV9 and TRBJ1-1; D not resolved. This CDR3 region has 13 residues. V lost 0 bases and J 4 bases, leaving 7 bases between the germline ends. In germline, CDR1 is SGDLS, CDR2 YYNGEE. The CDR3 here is CASSVALGTEAFF. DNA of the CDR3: TGTGCCAGCAGCGTAGCTCTGGGCACTGAAGCTTTCTTT.

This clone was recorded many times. The CDR3 DNA is TGCGCCAGCAGCTTGGCGGGAGCCCTAAAGGGGACCCAGTACTTC. It encodes CASSLAGALKGTQYF. The chain uses TRBV5-1 and TRBJ2-5, with D possibly matching TRBD2 (6 bases). Germline CDR1 and CDR2: SGHRS and YFSETQ. The ends were cut back, 0 bases at V and 7 bases at J, with 16 bases in the middle. The CDR3 contains 15 residues.

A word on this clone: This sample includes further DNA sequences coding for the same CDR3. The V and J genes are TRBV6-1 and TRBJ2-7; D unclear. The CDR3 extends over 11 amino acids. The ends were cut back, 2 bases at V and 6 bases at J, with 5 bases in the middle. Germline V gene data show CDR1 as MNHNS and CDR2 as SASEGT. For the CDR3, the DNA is TGTGCCAGCAGTGAACCCTTCGAGCAGTACTTC. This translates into CASSEPFEQYF.

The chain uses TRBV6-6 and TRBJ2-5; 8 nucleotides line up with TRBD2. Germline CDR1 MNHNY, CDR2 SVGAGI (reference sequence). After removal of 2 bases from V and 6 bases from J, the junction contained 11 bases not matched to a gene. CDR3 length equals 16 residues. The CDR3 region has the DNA TGTGCCAGCAGTTACAGGATTGCGGGAGGAGTACAGACCCAGTACTTC. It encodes CASSYRIAGGVQTQYF.

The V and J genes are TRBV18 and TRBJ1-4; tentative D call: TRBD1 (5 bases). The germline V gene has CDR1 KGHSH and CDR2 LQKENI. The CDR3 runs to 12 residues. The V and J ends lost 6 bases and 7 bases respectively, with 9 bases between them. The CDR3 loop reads CASSTGGEKLFF. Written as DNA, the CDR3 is TGTGCCAGCTCTACGGGGGGTGAAAAACTGTTTTTT. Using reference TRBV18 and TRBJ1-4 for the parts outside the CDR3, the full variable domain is NAGVMQNPRHLVRRRGQEARLRCSPMKGHSHVYWYRQLPEEGLKFMVYLQKENIIDESGMPKERFSAEFPKEGPSILRIQQVVRGDSAAYFCASSTGGEKLFFGSGTQLSVL.

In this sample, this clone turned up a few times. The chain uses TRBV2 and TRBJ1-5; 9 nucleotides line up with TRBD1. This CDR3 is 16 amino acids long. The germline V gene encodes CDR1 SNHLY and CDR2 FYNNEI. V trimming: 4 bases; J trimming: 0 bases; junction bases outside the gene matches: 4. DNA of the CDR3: TGTGCCAGCAGTGTTATGGACAGGGGTAGCAATCAGCCCCAGCATTTT. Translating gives CASSVMDRGSNQPQHF.

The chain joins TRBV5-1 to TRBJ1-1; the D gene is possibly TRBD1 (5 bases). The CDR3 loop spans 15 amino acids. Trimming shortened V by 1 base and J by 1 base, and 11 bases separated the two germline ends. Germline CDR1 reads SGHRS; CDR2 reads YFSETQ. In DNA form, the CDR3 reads TGCGCCAGCAGCTTGAACACAGGATCGAACACTGAAGCTTTCTTT. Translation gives CASSLNTGSNTEAFF.

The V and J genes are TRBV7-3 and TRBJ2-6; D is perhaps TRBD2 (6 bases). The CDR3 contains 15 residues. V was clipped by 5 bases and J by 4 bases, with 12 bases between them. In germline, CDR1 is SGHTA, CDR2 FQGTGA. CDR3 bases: TGTGCCAGCAGCGAGACTAGGGACGGGGCCAACGTCCTGACTTTC. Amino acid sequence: CASSETRDGANVLTF.

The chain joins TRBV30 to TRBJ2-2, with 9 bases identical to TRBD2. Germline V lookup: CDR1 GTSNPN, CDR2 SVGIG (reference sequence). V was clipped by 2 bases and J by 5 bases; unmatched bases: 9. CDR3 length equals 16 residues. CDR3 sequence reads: CAWSPLAGRRTGELFF. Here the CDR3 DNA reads TGTGCCTGGAGTCCCCTAGCGGGAAGGCGAACCGGGGAGCTGTTTTTT.

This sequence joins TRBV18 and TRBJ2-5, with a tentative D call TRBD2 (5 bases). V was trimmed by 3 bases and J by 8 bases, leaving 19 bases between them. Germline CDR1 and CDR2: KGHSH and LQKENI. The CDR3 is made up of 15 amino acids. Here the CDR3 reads CASSPVAAVFETQYF. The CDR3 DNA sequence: TGTGCCAGCTCACCGGTGGCAGCGGTCTTTGAAACCCAGTACTTC.

The CDR3 coding sequence is TGTGCCAGCAGTTATATAGGGGCACACAGGCTCTATGGCTACACCTTC. Protein sequence: CASSYIGAHRLYGYTF. V is TRBV6-5 and J is TRBJ1-2; the D gene is possibly TRBD1 (5 bases). Trimming removed 3 bases from V and 4 bases from J, with 18 bases in between. CDR1 is MNHEY and CDR2 is SVGAGI in the germline V gene. This CDR3 has 16 residues.